This entry is about one TCR beta chain. Its antigen remains unknown. Expressed TCRB transcripts got sequenced, as all isolated RNA was reverse transcribed. This table comes from immunoSEQ multiplex PCR, and its TCRdb copy is limited to in-frame clones, with some not included. The profile shows roughly 230,000 clones, more than 9% of them singletons. The germline V gene has CDR1 SGHRS and CDR2 YFSETQ. The CDR3 runs 14 residues. Trimming took off 3 bases at V and 2 bases at J, with 9 bases between the two ends. This entry is derived from a study of beta chain features in type 1 diabetes. Study outcomes and limitations: Naive, central memory and regulatory TCRB repertoires appeared more similar among patients than healthy donors. People with Type 1 diabetes carried modestly yet significantly shorter TCRB CDR3s in all four CD4+ subsets.

Only one heparinised blood draw was taken per donor, and its volume averaged approximately 100 mL. The chain combines TRBV5-1 with TRBJ1-3; D is perhaps TRBD1 (6 bases). Sequencing was done on a sample of naive CD4+ T cells from blood. The clonotype originates from a woman aged 18-29 years in good health. The CDR3 reads CASSSRGTGNTIYF. The DNA of the CDR3 is TGCGCCAGCAGCTCGAGGGGGACTGGAAACACCATATATTTT.